This is a list of T cell receptor beta chains from one sample in a study of lymphopenia after photon versus proton radiotherapy. Clones were read by immunoSEQ multiplex PCR, and TCRdb kept only the in-frame ones, dropping some. The table includes 75,000 to 90,000 clones, about 83% detected once. The specimen comprised peripheral blood, sampled from a patient treated with proton-based radiotherapy. The receptors were sampled from a man in his 60s with pancreatic cancer. Both conserved end residues are part of each CDR3. D genes are given only for firm matches. The size field is filled for only some rows; it gives once, few, many or a size class.

V gene: TRBV15
clone size: -
D gene: -
J gene: TRBJ1-4
CDR3 protein: CATSRGQVEKLFF
CDR3 DNA: TGTGCCACCAGCCGTGGGCAGGTTGAAAAACTGTTTTTT

V gene: TRBV7-9
clone size: -
D gene: TRBD2
J gene: TRBJ2-5
CDR3 protein: CASSLSSGRETQYF
CDR3 DNA: TGTGCCAGCAGCTTATCGAGCGGGAGAGAGACCCAGTACTTC

V gene: TRBV27
clone size: -
D gene: -
J gene: TRBJ2-7
CDR3 protein: CASRPALSYEQYF
CDR3 DNA: TGTGCCAGCAGACCGGCACTCTCCTACGAGCAGTACTTC

V gene: TRBV4-2
clone size: -
D gene: TRBD1
J gene: TRBJ2-3
CDR3 protein: CASSQGTSGQGTDTQYF
CDR3 DNA: TGTGCCAGCAGCCAGGGTACCTCGGGACAGGGCACAGATACGCAGTATTTT

V gene: TRBV14
clone size: -
D gene: TRBD2
J gene: TRBJ2-1
CDR3 protein: CASSLSASGSFNNEQFF
CDR3 DNA: TGTGCCAGCAGCCTTAGTGCTAGCGGGAGCTTCAACAATGAGCAGTTCTTC

V gene: TRBV7-2
clone size: -
D gene: -
J gene: TRBJ2-6
CDR3 protein: CASSYGVYGANVLTF
CDR3 DNA: TGTGCCAGCAGCTATGGGGTATATGGGGCCAACGTCCTGACTTTC

V gene: TRBV19
clone size: -
D gene: -
J gene: TRBJ1-5
CDR3 protein: CASTLGDYQPQHF
CDR3 DNA: TGTGCCAGTACCCTCGGAGATTATCAGCCCCAGCATTTT

V gene: TRBV10-2
clone size: few
D gene: -
J gene: TRBJ2-2
CDR3 protein: CASSPTRGGGNTGELFF
CDR3 DNA: TGCGCCAGCAGCCCGACAAGGGGAGGGGGGAACACCGGGGAGCTGTTTTTT

V gene: TRBV7-6
clone size: -
D gene: -
J gene: TRBJ2-5
CDR3 protein: CASSLAIGETQYF
CDR3 DNA: TGTGCCAGCAGCTTAGCGATAGGAGAGACCCAGTACTTC

V gene: TRBV11-2
clone size: -
D gene: -
J gene: TRBJ2-2
CDR3 protein: CASSRVASTNTGELFF
CDR3 DNA: TGTGCCAGCAGCCGAGTGGCCTCGACGAACACCGGGGAGCTGTTTTTT

V gene: TRBV27
clone size: -
D gene: -
J gene: TRBJ2-3
CDR3 protein: CASSSFTDTQYF
CDR3 DNA: TGTGCCAGCAGTTCCTTCACAGATACGCAGTATTTT

V gene: TRBV28
clone size: -
D gene: -
J gene: TRBJ1-4
CDR3 protein: CASSLSQGLGSFEKLFF
CDR3 DNA: TGTGCCAGCAGTTTATCGCAGGGGCTAGGGTCCTTCGAAAAACTGTTTTTT

V gene: TRBV19
clone size: few
D gene: -
J gene: TRBJ1-5
CDR3 protein: CASSISRSGAQPQHF
CDR3 DNA: TGTGCCAGTAGTATATCCAGGTCAGGGGCTCAGCCCCAGCATTTT

V gene: TRBV28
clone size: once
D gene: -
J gene: TRBJ2-1
CDR3 protein: CASKPQDRSSYNEQFF
CDR3 DNA: TGTGCCAGCAAACCCCAGGACCGGAGCTCCTACAATGAGCAGTTCTTC

V gene: TRBV5-4
clone size: -
D gene: TRBD1
J gene: TRBJ2-1
CDR3 protein: CASRNRDRSSYNEQFF
CDR3 DNA: TGTGCCAGCAGAAACCGGGACAGGAGTTCCTACAATGAGCAGTTCTTC

V gene: TRBV2
clone size: -
D gene: -
J gene: TRBJ1-4
CDR3 protein: CASVWTEAEKLFF
CDR3 DNA: TGTGCCAGCGTATGGACGGAGGCTGAAAAACTGTTTTTT

V gene: TRBV7-8
clone size: -
D gene: TRBD1
J gene: TRBJ1-5
CDR3 protein: CASSSDRGNFKPQHF
CDR3 DNA: TGTGCCAGCAGCTCGGACAGGGGGAATTTCAAGCCCCAGCATTTT

V gene: TRBV28
clone size: -
D gene: -
J gene: TRBJ2-2
CDR3 protein: CASSPGLINTGELFF
CDR3 DNA: TGTGCCAGCAGTCCGGGACTCATAAACACCGGGGAGCTGTTTTTT

V gene: TRBV9
clone size: -
D gene: -
J gene: TRBJ1-1
CDR3 protein: CASSAGVGTEAFF
CDR3 DNA: TGTGCCAGCAGCGCAGGGGTGGGGACTGAAGCTTTCTTT

V gene: TRBV4-3
clone size: -
D gene: -
J gene: TRBJ2-3
CDR3 protein: CASSQGTIPTQYF
CDR3 DNA: TGCGCCAGCAGCCAAGGGACTATACCTACGCAGTATTTT

V gene: TRBV6-5
clone size: -
D gene: TRBD1
J gene: TRBJ2-2
CDR3 protein: CASRGQGETGELFF
CDR3 DNA: TGTGCCAGCAGGGGACAGGGAGAAACCGGGGAGCTGTTTTTT

V gene: TRBV18
clone size: -
D gene: TRBD2
J gene: TRBJ2-2
CDR3 protein: CASSPTSGRAIGELFF
CDR3 DNA: TGTGCCAGCTCACCGACTAGCGGGAGGGCCATCGGGGAGCTGTTTTTT

V gene: TRBV5-1
clone size: -
D gene: -
J gene: TRBJ1-1
CDR3 protein: CASSITGYGMLNTEAFF
CDR3 DNA: TGCGCCAGCAGTATCACGGGGTATGGGATGTTGAACACTGAAGCTTTCTTT

V gene: TRBV7-8
clone size: -
D gene: -
J gene: TRBJ1-4
CDR3 protein: CASSLGTEKLFF
CDR3 DNA: TGTGCCAGCAGCTTAGGGACAGAAAAACTGTTTTTT

V gene: TRBV5-4
clone size: few
D gene: -
J gene: TRBJ2-2
CDR3 protein: CASSLADRNTGELFF
CDR3 DNA: TGTGCCAGCAGCTTGGCAGACCGGAACACCGGGGAGCTGTTTTTT

V gene: TRBV28
clone size: once
D gene: -
J gene: TRBJ1-4
CDR3 protein: CASSSPGQTEKLFF
CDR3 DNA: TGTGCCAGCAGTTCCCCGGGACAAACTGAAAAACTGTTTTTT

V gene: TRBV5-4
clone size: -
D gene: TRBD2
J gene: TRBJ2-1
CDR3 protein: CASSLGASGRRGVNEQFF
CDR3 DNA: TGTGCCAGCAGCTTGGGGGCGAGCGGGAGGCGTGGGGTCAATGAGCAGTTCTTC

V gene: TRBV28
clone size: -
D gene: -
J gene: TRBJ2-7
CDR3 protein: CASSSYSKYEQYF
CDR3 DNA: TGTGCCAGCAGTTCGTACTCGAAATACGAGCAGTACTTC

V gene: TRBV9
clone size: -
D gene: -
J gene: TRBJ1-5
CDR3 protein: CASSGGGPEPQHF
CDR3 DNA: TGTGCCAGCAGCGGAGGGGGTCCGGAGCCCCAGCATTTT

V gene: TRBV28
clone size: -
D gene: TRBD2
J gene: TRBJ2-1
CDR3 protein: CASSLHSGSYNEQFF
CDR3 DNA: TGTGCCAGCAGTTTACACAGCGGGAGTTACAATGAGCAGTTCTTC

V gene: TRBV4-1
clone size: -
D gene: TRBD2
J gene: TRBJ2-7
CDR3 protein: CASSLNSGSVYEQYF
CDR3 DNA: TGCGCCAGCAGCCTCAATAGCGGGAGCGTGTACGAGCAGTACTTC

V gene: TRBV9
clone size: -
D gene: TRBD2
J gene: TRBJ2-1
CDR3 protein: CASSETSGSYNEQFF
CDR3 DNA: TGTGCCAGCAGTGAGACTAGCGGGAGTTACAATGAGCAGTTCTTC

V gene: TRBV6-1
clone size: -
D gene: TRBD1
J gene: TRBJ1-6
CDR3 protein: CASARDRDNSPLHF
CDR3 DNA: TGTGCCAGCGCCCGGGACAGGGATAATTCACCCCTCCACTTT

V gene: TRBV5-5
clone size: -
D gene: -
J gene: TRBJ2-1
CDR3 protein: CASSSMGLEQFF
CDR3 DNA: TGTGCCAGCAGCTCTATGGGGTTGGAGCAGTTCTTC

V gene: TRBV28
clone size: -
D gene: -
J gene: TRBJ1-5
CDR3 protein: CASLRDTSNQPQHF
CDR3 DNA: TGTGCCAGCCTGAGGGATACGAGCAATCAGCCCCAGCATTTT

V gene: TRBV7-6
clone size: -
D gene: -
J gene: TRBJ1-4
CDR3 protein: CASSAVSEKLFF
CDR3 DNA: TGTGCCAGCAGCGCAGTCAGCGAAAAACTGTTTTTT

V gene: TRBV18
clone size: -
D gene: -
J gene: TRBJ2-5
CDR3 protein: CASSQQETQYF
CDR3 DNA: TGTGCCAGCTCACAACAAGAGACCCAGTACTTC

V gene: TRBV5-1
clone size: -
D gene: -
J gene: TRBJ1-4
CDR3 protein: CASSLGGESEKLFF
CDR3 DNA: TGCGCCAGCAGCTTGGGGGGTGAGAGTGAAAAACTGTTTTTT

V gene: TRBV5-5
clone size: once
D gene: -
J gene: TRBJ2-1
CDR3 protein: CASSFEGTFYNEQFF
CDR3 DNA: TGTGCCAGCAGCTTCGAAGGGACCTTCTACAATGAGCAGTTCTTC

V gene: TRBV6-1
clone size: -
D gene: -
J gene: TRBJ2-7
CDR3 protein: CALCTVACYEQYF
CDR3 DNA: TGTGCCCTGTGTACCGTCGCCTGTTACGAGCAGTACTTC

V gene: TRBV6-6
clone size: once
D gene: -
J gene: TRBJ2-4
CDR3 protein: CASSQDRVGTKNIQYF
CDR3 DNA: TGTGCCAGCAGTCAGGATAGGGTTGGGACCAAAAACATTCAGTACTTC